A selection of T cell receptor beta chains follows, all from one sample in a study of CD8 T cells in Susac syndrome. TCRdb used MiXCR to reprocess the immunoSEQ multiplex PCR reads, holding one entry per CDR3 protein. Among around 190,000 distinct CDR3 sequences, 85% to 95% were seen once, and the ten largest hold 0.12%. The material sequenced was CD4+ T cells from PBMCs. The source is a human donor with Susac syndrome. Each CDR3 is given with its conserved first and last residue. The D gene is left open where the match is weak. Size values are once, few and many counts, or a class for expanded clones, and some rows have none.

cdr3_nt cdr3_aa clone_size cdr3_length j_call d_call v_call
TGTGCCAGTTCGGGACTAGCGGGCTACAATGAGCAGTTCTTC CASSGLAGYNEQFF once 14 TRBJ2-1 TRBD2 TRBV12-3/TRBV12-4
TGCGCCAGCAGCTTGGTGGGGGCGCGTGACACTGAAGCTTTCTTT CASSLVGARDTEAFF - 15 TRBJ1-1 - TRBV5-1
TGTGCCAGCAGGATGGGGAACACTGAAGCTTTCTTT CASRMGNTEAFF - 12 TRBJ1-1 - TRBV25-1
TGTGCCTGGAGTGACAAGAGCTCTGGAAACACCATATATTTT CAWSDKSSGNTIYF - 14 TRBJ1-3 - TRBV30
TGTGCCAGCAGTGAACAGGGGCCCGGTAATCAGTACTTC CASSEQGPGNQYF - 13 TRBJ2-4 TRBD1 TRBV12-3/TRBV12-4
TGCAGTGCTAGGGACAGGGTCGTGAACACTGAAGCTTTCTTT CSARDRVVNTEAFF few 14 TRBJ1-1 TRBD1 TRBV20-1
TGTGCCAGCAGTGAATCCGGGGGTCTGGGGCCCCAGCATTTT CASSESGGLGPQHF - 14 TRBJ1-5 - TRBV2
TGTGCCAGCAGGCTAGCGGACCAAGAGACCCAGTACTTC CASRLADQETQYF - 13 TRBJ2-5 TRBD2 TRBV5-4
TGTGCCAGCAGCTTAGACCCTAGCGGCGTTCGCACAGATACGCAGTATTTT CASSLDPSGVRTDTQYF - 17 TRBJ2-3 TRBD2 TRBV5-4
TGTGCCAGCAAAGACAGCACCTACGAGCAGTACTTC CASKDSTYEQYF - 12 TRBJ2-7 - TRBV6-2/TRBV6-3
TGTGCCAGCAGCTCGACTAGCGGGGGGTACAATGAGCAGTTCTTC CASSSTSGGYNEQFF - 15 TRBJ2-1 TRBD2 TRBV7-9
TGTGCCAGCAGTCGAACCCCGGGACAGCTAGCCCAAGAGACCCAGTACTTC CASSRTPGQLAQETQYF - 17 TRBJ2-5 TRBD1 TRBV2
TGTGCCAGCTCACCACCTAGCGGGGGCCATAACAATGAGCAGTTCTTC CASSPPSGGHNNEQFF - 16 TRBJ2-1 TRBD2 TRBV18
TGCGCCAGCAGCCAGCAGACAGGGGTCAGAAATTCACCCCTCCACTTT CASSQQTGVRNSPLHF - 16 TRBJ1-6 TRBD1 TRBV5-1
TGCAGTGCTAGTCTGGCAGGACGGTTAGATACGCAGTATTTT CSASLAGRLDTQYF - 14 TRBJ2-3 - TRBV20-1
TGTGCCAGCAGTTACTCCTATAGCAATCAGCCCCAGCATTTT CASSYSYSNQPQHF - 14 TRBJ1-5 - TRBV6-5
TGTGCCAGCAGCGGCGGGCGGGGTCGGGCGAACACTGAAGCTTTCTTT CASSGGRGRANTEAFF - 16 TRBJ1-1 - TRBV25-1
TGCAGTGCCATAAACAGGGGGCTCCCTTACGAGCAGTACTTC CSAINRGLPYEQYF - 14 TRBJ2-7 TRBD1 TRBV20-1
TGTGCCAGCAGTGAAGGCTACACCGGGGAGCTGTTTTTT CASSEGYTGELFF - 13 TRBJ2-2 - TRBV2
TGCAGTGCTAGAGGGGACGGAGGCAGATTCGGCTACACCTTC CSARGDGGRFGYTF few 14 TRBJ1-2 - TRBV20-1
TGCGCCAGCAGCGACCGAGGACAGTTGCTTGAGGAGACCCAGTACTTC CASSDRGQLLEETQYF - 16 TRBJ2-5 - TRBV4-3
TGTGCCACCAGCAGAGAAGCGGCTTCCATGAACACTGAAGCTTTCTTT CATSREAASMNTEAFF - 16 TRBJ1-1 - TRBV15
TGTGCCAGCAGCCAAGATCGTTCCCCTAGCGGGGCCTTCAACAATGAGCAGTTCTTC CASSQDRSPSGAFNNEQFF - 19 TRBJ2-1 TRBD2 TRBV3-1
TGTGCCTCAGCAGTGAATAGAGATGCAGATACGCAGTATTTT CASAVNRDADTQYF - 14 TRBJ2-3 - TRBV2
TGCGCCAGCAGCTTCCAATCCGAGCAGTACTTC CASSFQSEQYF - 11 TRBJ2-7 - TRBV5-1
TGTGCCTGGAGCGACAGAAATGAAAAACTGTTTTTT CAWSDRNEKLFF - 12 TRBJ1-4 - TRBV30
TGTGCCAGCAGCCTGTTGGGAATTAACTATGGCTACACCTTC CASSLLGINYGYTF - 14 TRBJ1-2 - TRBV11-2